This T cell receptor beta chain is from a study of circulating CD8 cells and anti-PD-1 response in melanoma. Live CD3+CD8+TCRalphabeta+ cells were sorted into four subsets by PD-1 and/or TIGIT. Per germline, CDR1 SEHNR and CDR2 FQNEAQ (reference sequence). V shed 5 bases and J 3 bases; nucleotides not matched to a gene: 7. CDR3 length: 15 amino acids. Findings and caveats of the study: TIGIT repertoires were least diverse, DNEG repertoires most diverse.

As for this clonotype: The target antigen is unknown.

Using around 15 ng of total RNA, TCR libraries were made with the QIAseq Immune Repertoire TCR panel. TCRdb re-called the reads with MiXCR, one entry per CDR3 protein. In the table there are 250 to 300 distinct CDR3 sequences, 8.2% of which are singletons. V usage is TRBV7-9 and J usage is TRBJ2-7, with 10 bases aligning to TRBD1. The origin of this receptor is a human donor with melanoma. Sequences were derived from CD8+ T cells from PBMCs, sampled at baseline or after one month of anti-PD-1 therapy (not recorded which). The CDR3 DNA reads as TGTGCCAGCAGCCAACCGGGACAGGGGTACTACGAGCAGTACTTC. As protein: CASSQPGQGYYEQYF. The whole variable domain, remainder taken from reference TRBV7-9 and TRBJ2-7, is DTGVSQNPRHKITKRGQNVTFRCDPISEHNRLYWYRQTLGQGPEFLTYFQNEAQLEKSRLLSDRFSAERPKGSFSTLEIQRTEQGDSAMYLCASSQPGQGYYEQYFGPGTRLTVT.